The 4 T cell receptor beta chains reported below all come from one sample, sequenced in a study of blood T cells in healthy people across ages. Then a second PCR, running about 6 to 12 cycles, was carried out with a sample-barcoded 5' primer and a J-beta primer mix. MiXCR was run by TCRdb on the 5' RACE reads, yielding one entry per CDR3 protein. Found here are hundreds of thousands of distinct CDR3 sequences, roughly 44% of them singletons; the top ten hold nearly 20%. Material: blood. The receptors were gathered from a man in his sixties in good health.

DNA of the CDR3: TGTGCCAGCAGCCCCCAGGTCGGGTCAGAGACCCAGTACTTC. Translated: CASSPQVGSETQYF. This chain connects TRBV7-2 to TRBJ2-7; D gene unclear. The J call may be in error: the DNA end matches TRBJ2-5 better. Germline V gene sequence: CDR1 SGHTA, CDR2 FQGNSA. CDR3 length: 14 residues.

The table lists this clonotype with many counts. The chain couples TRBV29-1 to TRBJ2-5, with 9 bases that match TRBD1. This CDR3 region has 13 residues. V dropped 6 bases and J dropped 4; count of bases not matched to a gene: 6. CDR1 and CDR2 (germline): SQVTM, ANQGSEA. CDR3 residues: CSVAYRGRETQYF. CDR3 in DNA: TGCAGCGTAGCTTACAGGGGGCGAGAGACCCAGTACTTC. The whole variable domain, filled in from reference TRBV29-1 and TRBJ2-5, reads SAVISQKPSRDICQRGTSLTIQCQVDSQVTMMFWYRQQPGQSLTLIATANQGSEATYESGFVIDKFPISRPNLTFSTLTVSNMSPEDSSIYLCSVAYRGRETQYFGPGTRLLVL.

This rearrangement joins TRBV7-6 to TRBJ2-3; possibly TRBD2 for D (6 bases). The CDR3 is made up of 15 amino acids. Between the trimmed V and J ends, which lost 5 bases and 2 bases, there was a span of 14 bases. CDR1 is SGHVS and CDR2 is FNYEAQ in the germline V gene. The CDR3 protein is CASSARGGATDTQYF. As DNA, the CDR3 is TGTGCCAGCAGCGCCCGGGGCGGGGCCACAGATACGCAGTATTTT. Complete variable domain (other parts from reference TRBV7-6 and TRBJ2-3): GAGVSQSPRYKVTKRGQDVALRCDPISGHVSLYWYRQALGQGPEFLTYFNYEAQQDKSGLPNDRFSAERPEGSISTLTIQRTEQRDSAMYRCASSARGGATDTQYFGPGTRLTVL.

This clonotype was counted between two and nine times. This rearrangement joins TRBV2 to TRBJ2-4, with D maybe TRBD1 (6 bases). CDR1 and CDR2 (germline): SNHLY, FYNNEI. CDR3 length: 15 amino acids. The V end was cut by 6 bases, the J end by 0 bases, with 12 bases between. The CDR3 reads CASRDSDLAKNIQYF. CDR3 in DNA: TGTGCCAGCAGGGACAGCGATCTAGCCAAAAACATTCAGTACTTC.